One and the same sample provided the 14 T cell receptor beta chains below, sequenced in a study of blood T cell repertoires in COVID-19 (TCRdb year 2020). The receptor library was made with the immunoSEQ multiplex PCR assay. TCRdb holds this immuneACCESS table with in-frame rearrangements only. Some clones are missing; in checked studies, unresolved V genes explain under half, and the rest has no known cause. For this sample there are about 190,000 clones; about 89% appear just once. The leading ten clones occupy 6.5% to 8.5% of the sample. The sample consisted of peripheral blood. The receptors here all came from a man in his forties with acute or convalescent COVID-19.

This sequence joins TRBV7-2 and TRBJ2-3; 8 bases align to TRBD2. This CDR3 region has 15 residues. V was clipped by 4 bases and J by 2 bases; unmatched bases: 5. Looked up from germline, CDR1 is SGHTA and CDR2 is FQGNSA. The CDR3 DNA sequence: TGTGCCAGCAGCTACGGGGGGGCAGACACAGATACGCAGTATTTT. Residues: CASSYGGADTDTQYF.

The chain has TRBV3-1 (or the pseudogene TRBV3-2) and TRBJ1-5; D may be TRBD1 (6 bases). Germline CDR1 reads LGHDT; CDR2 reads YNNKEL (reference sequence). The CDR3 extends over 18 amino acids. Trimming shortened V by 4 bases and J by 1 base, and 20 bases separated the two germline ends. The CDR3 is CASSPSGGHPQSNQPQHF. DNA of the CDR3: TGTGCCAGCAGCCCGTCGGGGGGCCACCCCCAAAGCAATCAGCCCCAGCATTTT.

The chain combines TRBV3-1 (or the pseudogene TRBV3-2) with TRBJ1-4; 10 bases agree with TRBD1. The germline V gene encodes CDR1 LGHDT and CDR2 YNNKEL (reference sequence). V lost 3 bases to trimming and J lost 9 bases; unmatched junction nucleotides: 7. The CDR3 is made up of 15 amino acids. The CDR3 region has the DNA TGTGCCAGCAGCCAGCGACAGGGGGCTGCTAAAAAACTGTTTTTT. Protein product: CASSQRQGAAKKLFF.

The J gene is TRBJ1-4, the V gene TRBV28; 9 bases line up with TRBD1. This CDR3 is built from 14 residues. V trimming: 7 bases; J trimming: 7 bases; junction bases outside the gene matches: 7. Per germline, CDR1 MDHEN and CDR2 SYDVKM. CDR3 nucleotides: TGTGCCAGCACACCCCACAGGGGGCTTGAAAAACTGTTTTTT. It yields the protein CASTPHRGLEKLFF.

V and J are TRBV7-8 and TRBJ2-2, with D tentatively TRBD1 (6 bases). Germline V gives CDR1 SGHVS, CDR2 FQNEAQ. The ends were cut back, 5 bases at V and 7 bases at J, with 17 bases in the middle. The CDR3 is 15 residues long. CDR3 DNA: TGTGCCAGCAGCCCTCTGGGGGCGCAGGTCGGGGAGCTGTTTTTT. Translation gives CASSPLGAQVGELFF.

This clone has a single count. This sequence joins TRBV30 and TRBJ1-4; maybe TRBD1 (6 bases). The CDR3 is 13 amino acids. Deletions cut 5 bases from V and 0 bases from J, with 7 bases between. In germline, CDR1 is GTSNPN, CDR2 SVGIG (reference sequence). CDR3: CAWYRATNEKLFF. CDR3 in DNA: TGTGCCTGGTACAGGGCAACTAATGAAAAACTGTTTTTT.

This clone is a singleton in its sample. The chain has TRBV30 and TRBJ2-3; 9 bases align to TRBD2. J gave up 0 bases and V 3 bases, and 7 bases lay outside the gene matches. The germline gives CDR1 GTSNPN, CDR2 SVGIG (reference sequence). The CDR3 is 16 amino acids. This chain's CDR3 is CAWSALSGGSTDTQYF. CDR3 in DNA: TGTGCCTGGAGCGCCCTTAGCGGGGGCAGCACAGATACGCAGTATTTT.

V gene TRBV6-5 combines with J gene TRBJ1-2, with 10 bases fitting TRBD1. The germline CDR1 and CDR2 sequences are MNHEY and SVGAGI. V was pared by 7 bases and J by 6 bases, with 8 bases of the junction left unmatched. The CDR3 consists of 14 residues. In DNA form, the CDR3 reads TGTGCCAGCATTGGGGACAGGGGACGTGATGGCTACACCTTC. It encodes CASIGDRGRDGYTF.

This chain joins TRBV6-2 or TRBV6-3 and TRBJ2-7; D remains unclear. Trimming removed 2 bases from V and 2 bases from J, with 7 bases in between. This CDR3 has 13 amino acids. Germline V lookup: CDR1 MNHEY, CDR2 SVGEGT. The CDR3 sequence: CASSYGSTYEQYF. The CDR3 nucleotides are TGTGCCAGCAGTTACGGTTCTACCTACGAGCAGTACTTC.

This clone was seen just once. The V and J genes are TRBV7-2 and TRBJ2-5; TRBD2 matches 9 bases. With V trimmed by 2 bases and J by 7 bases, 8 bases remained unmatched. This CDR3 spans 15 amino acids. Germline loops: CDR1 SGHTA, CDR2 FQGNSA. The CDR3 region is CASSLLQRGEATQYF. In nucleotides, the CDR3 is TGTGCCAGCAGCTTATTACAGCGGGGGGAGGCGACCCAGTACTTC.

V gene TRBV5-5 combines with J gene TRBJ1-2; tentatively, D is TRBD1 (5 bases). This CDR3 is 15 amino acids long. Germline lookup yields CDR1 SGHKS and CDR2 YYEKEE (reference sequence). Trimming removed 2 bases from V and 8 bases from J, with 19 bases in between. The DNA for the CDR3 is TGTGCCAGCAGCTTCCAGGGTACCAGTACCCGAGGCTACACCTTC. Translated: CASSFQGTSTRGYTF.

V usage is TRBV12-3 or TRBV12-4 and J usage is TRBJ1-1; no clear D gene. The CDR3 consists of 13 residues. Trimming shortened V by 2 bases and J by 2 bases, and 6 bases separated the two germline ends. The CDR3 sequence is CASSLNPNTEAFF. The CDR3 coding sequence is TGTGCCAGCAGTTTAAATCCAAACACTGAAGCTTTCTTT.

The J gene is TRBJ2-5, the V gene TRBV13; D is uncertain. CDR3 size: 11 residues. The ends were cut back, 3 bases at V and 5 bases at J, with 4 bases in the middle. The germline V gene encodes CDR1 PRHDT and CDR2 FYEKMQ (reference sequence). As DNA, the CDR3 is TGTGCCAGCAGCTTCGGGGAGACCCAGTACTTC. Translated: CASSFGETQYF.

The chain has TRBV10-1 and TRBJ2-1, with 10 bases fitting TRBD2. Germline V CDR1 and CDR2: WNHNN, SYGVQD (reference sequence). There are 15 residues in the CDR3. Trimming took 5 bases from V and 5 from J; bases not matched to a gene: 6. CDR3 residues: CASSSGGAGNNEQFF. CDR3 sequence (DNA): TGCGCCAGCAGTAGCGGGGGGGCCGGGAACAATGAGCAGTTCTTC.